One sample yielded the 12 T cell receptor beta chains listed below, sequenced in a study of blood T cell repertoires in COVID-19. Generated by immunoSEQ multiplex PCR, the TCRdb table keeps only in-frame clones and is missing some. The sample yields some 65,000 clones, 74% seen once. Sequencing was performed on peripheral blood. The receptors come from a woman of 80 years or more with acute or convalescent COVID-19.

The gene calls are TRBV6-5 and TRBJ2-4; TRBD1 is a possible D gene (6 bases). The CDR3 has 13 amino acids. With 6 bases removed from V and 9 bases from J, the gap between germline ends came to 15 bases. CDR1 is MNHEY and CDR2 is SVGAGI in the germline V gene. CDR3: CASRVQGMGIQYF. The CDR3 DNA follows: TGTGCCAGCAGGGTACAGGGAATGGGCATTCAGTACTTC.

V is TRBV6-1 and J is TRBJ2-3, with TRBD2 matching over 8 bases. CDR1 is MNHNS, CDR2 SASEGT, per germline. Losses at the gene ends were 2 bases for V and 0 bases for J; bases not matched to a gene: 1. There are 15 residues in the CDR3. The CDR3 DNA is TGTGCCAGCAGTGAACAGCGGGGGAGCACAGATACGCAGTATTTT. This encodes CASSEQRGSTDTQYF.

The rearrangement links TRBV6-4 to TRBJ1-5, with D uncertain. This CDR3 region has 16 residues. The V end lost 3 bases, the J end lost 2 bases, and 14 bases lay between the germline ends. The germline V gene has CDR1 MRHNA and CDR2 SNTAGT. This chain's CDR3 is CASSETDGMGNQPQHF. The DNA for the CDR3 is TGTGCCAGCAGTGAGACCGACGGGATGGGCAATCAGCCCCAGCATTTT.

The genes are TRBV4-3 and TRBJ1-3; 10 bases agree with TRBD1. With V trimmed by 1 base and J by 3 bases, 3 bases remained unmatched. CDR3 length equals 16 residues. In germline, CDR1 is LGHNA, CDR2 YSLEER. The CDR3 loop is CASSQGQGAGGNTIYF. The CDR3 DNA reads as TGCGCCAGCAGCCAAGGACAGGGGGCTGGTGGAAACACCATATATTTT.

The chain employs TRBV4-1 and TRBJ2-1; 9 nucleotides line up with TRBD1. Germline V gives CDR1 MGHRA, CDR2 YSYEKL. V was clipped by 0 bases and J by 6 bases; unmatched bases: 6. The CDR3 length is 16 residues. CDR3 loop: CASSQDWTGASNEQFF. CDR3 DNA sequence: TGCGCCAGCAGCCAAGACTGGACAGGGGCGAGCAATGAGCAGTTCTTC.

The chain uses TRBV6-5 and TRBJ1-6; a weak D match, TRBD1 (5 bases). The CDR3 totals 15 residues. V lost 5 bases and J lost 7, with 15 bases in between. Germline V gene lookup returns CDR1 MNHEY and CDR2 SVGAGI. CDR3: CASSPRDSFNSPLHF. The DNA for the CDR3 is TGTGCCAGCAGTCCTCGTGACAGTTTCAATTCACCCCTCCACTTT.

The chain carries TRBV19 and TRBJ1-2, with 7 bases identical to TRBD1. This CDR3 has 15 amino acids. CDR1 is LNHDA and CDR2 is SQIVND in the germline V gene (reference sequence). The J segment lost 7 bases and the V segment lost 0 bases, leaving 8 bases of the junction unmatched. The chain's CDR3 is CASSIDLDRDGGYTF. CDR3 nucleotides: TGTGCCAGTAGTATAGATCTCGACAGGGACGGTGGCTACACCTTC.

V and J are TRBV28 and TRBJ1-4, with 9 bases aligning to TRBD1. V shed 8 bases and J 8 bases; nucleotides not matched to a gene: 12. The CDR3 is made up of 15 amino acids. Germline CDR1 reads MDHEN; CDR2 reads SYDVKM. CDR3 residues: CASQRPGQGGEKLFF. The CDR3 nucleotides read TGTGCCAGCCAAAGACCGGGACAGGGAGGAGAAAAACTGTTTTTT.

The chain uses TRBV5-1 and TRBJ2-2, with 8 bases fitting TRBD2. The germline V gene has CDR1 SGHRS and CDR2 YFSETQ. V lost 0 bases to trimming and J lost 4 bases; unmatched junction nucleotides: 5. This CDR3 contains 16 residues. Here the CDR3 DNA reads TGCGCCAGCAGCTTGGCGGGAGGGCCAGGCACCGGGGAGCTGTTTTTT. Its protein product is CASSLAGGPGTGELFF.

The chain employs TRBV6-6 and TRBJ2-7; 9 nucleotides align to TRBD2. Germline CDR1 MNHNY, CDR2 SVGAGI (reference sequence). There are 15 residues in the CDR3. The V and J ends lost 6 bases and 0 bases, in that order; junction bases with no gene match: 6. In DNA, the CDR3 is TGTGCCAGCAGACTGACTAGCGGCCTCTCCTACGAGCAGTACTTC. Residues: CASRLTSGLSYEQYF.

The chain carries TRBV10-3 and TRBJ1-5; 10 positions agree with TRBD1. With 9 bases clipped from V and 2 bases from J, the junction kept 7 bases outside the gene matches. Looked up from germline, CDR1 is ENHRY and CDR2 is SYGVKD. This CDR3 contains 15 residues. The CDR3 loop is CAIRDGTGGNQPQHF. As DNA, the CDR3 is TGTGCCATACGAGATGGGACAGGGGGCAATCAGCCCCAGCATTTT.

The chain carries TRBV5-6 and TRBJ2-5; tentative D call: TRBD1 (6 bases). The V gene's germline CDR1 is SGHDT and CDR2 YYEEEE. This CDR3 region has 15 residues. The germline V and J ends were trimmed by 3 bases and 6 bases, with 18 bases remaining between them. Written as DNA, the CDR3 is TGTGCCAGCAGCTCGTTGATGGCAGGGGCCAAGACCCAGTACTTC. Encoded protein: CASSSLMAGAKTQYF. The complete variable domain, with remaining parts taken from reference TRBV5-6 and TRBJ2-5, reads DAGVTQSPTHLIKTRGQQVTLRCSPKSGHDTVSWYQQALGQGPQFIFQYYEEEERQRGNFPDRFSGHQFPNYSSELNVNALLLGDSALYLCASSSLMAGAKTQYFGPGTRLLVL.